Listed here are 27 T cell receptor beta chains from one sample, sequenced in a study of CD8+ T cells in alopecia areata. On the basis of CD4, CD8alpha, NKG2D, NKG2ACE and other markers, pooled cutaneous lymph node cells were sorted. RNA extraction was followed by reverse transcription into cDNA, which acted as the sequencing template. Profiled with immunoSEQ multiplex PCR; TCRdb holds only in-frame clones, not every one. The sample shows 200,000 to 300,000 clones, none of them appearing just once. Sequencing input: CD4+ T cells sorted from a lymph node. The receptor set was obtained from a C3H/HeJ mouse with alopecia areata. For the strain, the MHC haplotype given is H2-k.

As to this clone: Gene names and germline match the mouse. In the same sample, other DNA sequences code for this CDR3. The CDR3: CASSDVDRANTEVFF. CDR3 DNA (partial): TGTGCCAGCAGTGATGTCGACAGAGCAAACACA. The rearrangement links TRBV13-1 to TRBJ1-1; D might be TRBD1 (5 bases). The read is 4 residues too short to cover the CDR3 end, so that end is filled in from the germline J gene. V was clipped by 0 bases and J by 0 bases, with 9 bases between them. CDR3 length: 15 residues. The germline CDR1 and CDR2 sequences are NSHNY and SYGAGN.

Only a few counts were recorded for this clone. Any gene name here is a mouse gene name. The read terminates 4 residues before the CDR3 end, so the remaining end is supplied by the germline J gene. The chain links TRBV1 to TRBJ2-7, with 9 bases lining up with TRBD2. The CDR3 loop spans 14 amino acids. Germline V gene data show CDR1 as NSQYPW and CDR2 as LRSPGD (reference sequence). CDR3 region: CTCSAVHWGDEQYF. The CDR3 bases that were read are TGCACCTGCAGTGCAGTCCACTGGGGGGAT.

This clone was recorded many times. Gene and germline names: mouse. The CDR3 end falls 4 residues outside the read, so it is completed with the germline J gene. Distinct nucleotide sequences in the sample also encode this CDR3. The chain carries TRBV17 and TRBJ2-5, with 8 bases that match TRBD2. Germline lookup yields CDR1 MNHDT and CDR2 YYDKIL. After removal of 0 bases from V and 3 bases from J, the junction contained 2 bases not matched to a gene. The CDR3 covers 15 residues. The sequenced part of the CDR3 DNA is TGTGCTAGCAGTAGAGATCTGGGGGGACAAGAC. It yields the protein CASSRDLGGQD. The full CDR3 sequence reads CASSRDLGGQDTQYF.

Points on this clone: The gene names here belong to mouse. Coverage ceases 4 residues before the CDR3 finishes, and the germline J gene fills in the end. The chain combines TRBV1 with TRBJ2-7, with 9 bases matching TRBD2. CDR1 and CDR2 (germline): NSQYPW, LRSPGD (reference sequence). The CDR3 totals 14 residues. The CDR3: CTCSAGGAGDEQYF. The covered CDR3 bases are TGCACCTGCAGTGCTGGGGGGGCAGGGGAT.

This clone was seen more than once but under ten times. Gene names are mouse gene names. Read sequence stops 4 residues before the CDR3 end, and the germline J gene provides the missing end. The chain joins TRBV1 to TRBJ1-1, with D possibly being TRBD1 (6 bases). This CDR3 spans 13 amino acids. The germline V gene encodes CDR1 NSQYPW and CDR2 LRSPGD (reference sequence). V lost 4 bases, J lost 4 bases, and 10 bases lay in between. CDR3 sequence reads: CTCSDRVGTEVFF. The sequenced part of the CDR3 DNA is TGCACCTGCAGTGACAGGGTGGGCACA.

This clone was recorded a few times. Germline and genes: mouse. The read is 4 residues too short to cover the CDR3 end, so that end is filled in from the germline J gene. V gene TRBV19 combines with J gene TRBJ2-5; D unclear. Per the germline V gene, CDR1 is FNHDT and CDR2 is SITEND (reference sequence). The CDR3 is made up of 14 amino acids. V lost 1 base and J 3 bases, leaving 9 bases between the germline ends. The sequenced part of the CDR3 DNA is TGTGCCAGCAGTATAACCTGGAAACAAGAC. It codes for CASSITWKQD. The whole CDR3 protein is CASSITWKQDTQYF. Full variable domain (outside the CDR3, taken from reference TRBV19 and TRBJ2-5): GGIITQTPKFLIGQEGQKLTLKCQQNFNHDTMYWYRQDSGKGLRLIYYSITENDLQKGDLSEGYDASREKKSSFSLTVTSAQKNEMAVFLCASSITWKQDTQYFGPGTRLLVL.

The sample holds a few counts of this clone. Genes and germline are mouse. The read halts 4 residues ahead of the CDR3 end, with the missing end drawn from the germline J gene. The same CDR3 arises from other DNA sequences in this sample as well. The chain links TRBV19 to TRBJ1-2; TRBD1 matches at 7 bases. CDR3 length: 15 amino acids. Losses at the gene ends were 2 bases for V and 0 bases for J; bases not matched to a gene: 4. Germline values: CDR1 FNHDT, CDR2 SITEND (reference sequence). Partial CDR3 DNA: TGTGCCAGCAGTATTGCGGGACAGACAAACTCC. Its translation is CASSIAGQTNS. The full-length CDR3 reads as CASSIAGQTNSDYTF.

There are a few counts of this clone. The genes are named according to mouse. The sequenced fragment ends 4 residues before the CDR3 boundary, so the rest is inferred from the germline J gene. The chain links TRBV13-1 to TRBJ2-3, with D possibly TRBD1 on 6 matching bases. The CDR3 spans 16 residues. Germline values: CDR1 NSHNY, CDR2 SYGAGN. Trimming pared 3 bases from V and 0 bases from J, leaving 14 bases between. CDR3 DNA, as far as it was read: TGTGCCAGCAGTGCCTCCGGGACAACTAGTGCAGAA. It encodes CASSASGTTSAE. The CDR3 in its entirety is CASSASGTTSAETLYF.

Details on this clone: The genes are named according to mouse. The CDR3 end is not reached by the read, which stops 4 residues before it; the germline J gene fills it in. The same CDR3 arises from other DNA sequences in this sample as well. The J gene is TRBJ1-2, the V gene TRBV31, with D hard to call. This CDR3 comprises 11 residues. Between the trimmed V and J ends, which lost 0 bases and 3 bases, there was a span of 2 bases. CDR1 is GKSSPN and CDR2 is SITVG in the germline V gene. CDR3 sequence reads: CAWSLYSDYTF. CDR3 bases read: TGTGCCTGGAGTCTTTACTCC.

Comments on this clone: The genes are named according to mouse. The CDR3 is cut off 4 residues early in the read; its end comes from the germline J gene. The rearrangement uses TRBV13-3 and TRBJ2-7, with 13 nucleotides matching TRBD2. This CDR3 spans 14 amino acids. Germline CDR1 NNHDY, CDR2 SYVADS. CDR3 DNA, as far as it was read: TGTGCCAGCAGGGACTGGGGGGGCGCTTAT. It is translated as CASRDWGGAY. In full, the CDR3 reads CASRDWGGAYEQYF.

On this clone: Gene names and germline match the mouse. The CDR3 is cut off 4 residues early in the read; its end comes from the germline J gene. The chain combines TRBV5 with TRBJ1-2, with a possible D match to TRBD1 (6 bases). The length of the CDR3 is 17 residues. Trimming shortened V by 0 bases and J by 1 base, and 15 bases separated the two germline ends. In germline, CDR1 is LGHNA, CDR2 YNLKQL (reference sequence). The covered CDR3 bases are TGTGCCAGCAGCCAAGATCCTGGGGGCGAGGGAAACTCC. Translating gives CASSQDPGGEGNS. The whole CDR3 reads CASSQDPGGEGNSDYTF.

As to this clone: Germline and genes: mouse. The sequenced fragment ends 4 residues before the CDR3 boundary, so the rest is inferred from the germline J gene. The chain has TRBV13-2 and TRBJ2-3, with D maybe TRBD2 (5 bases). This CDR3 region has 14 residues. Per germline, CDR1 NNHNN and CDR2 SYGAGS (reference sequence). Trimming removed 3 bases at V and 0 bases at J, with 8 bases between. The CDR3 DNA, read in part, is TGTGCCAGCGGTGGCTGGGCTAGTGCAGAA. Amino acid sequence: CASGGWASAE. The CDR3 as a whole reads CASGGWASAETLYF.

Only a few counts were recorded for this clone. Mouse gene names apply. Sequencing ends 4 residues short of the CDR3 end; the germline J gene provides the rest. Other nucleotide sequences from this sample produce the same CDR3. V is TRBV5 and J is TRBJ2-7; 10 positions agree with TRBD2. Germline V gives CDR1 LGHNA, CDR2 YNLKQL (reference sequence). Unmatched junction bases numbered 1, after V lost 2 bases and J lost 3 bases. There are 14 residues in the CDR3. CDR3 in amino acids: CASSQRLGGYEQYF. Partial CDR3 DNA: TGTGCCAGCAGCCAAAGACTGGGGGGCTAT.

This clone has just a few counts. Gene names follow the mouse nomenclature. The CDR3 extends 4 residues past the end of the read, so its final part is completed from the germline J gene. Other nucleotide sequences from this sample produce the same CDR3. The chain recombines TRBV13-2 with TRBJ2-1; 7 nucleotides line up with TRBD2. The germline V gene encodes CDR1 NNHNN and CDR2 SYGAGS (reference sequence). The CDR3 totals 14 residues. Trimming cost V 4 bases and J 0 bases; bases outside gene matches: 1. CDR3 loop: CASGTGANYAEQFF. The DNA read from the CDR3 is TGTGCCAGCGGTACTGGGGCTAACTATGCT.

This clone was detected only a few times. All gene names here are mouse names. Sequencing ends 4 residues short of the CDR3 end; the germline J gene provides the rest. The chain combines TRBV5 with TRBJ1-1; 9 bases match TRBD1. CDR1 and CDR2 (germline): LGHNA, YNLKQL (reference sequence). The CDR3 is 15 residues long. The V segment lost 5 bases and the J segment 4 bases; nucleotides outside the gene matches: 8. The DNA read from the CDR3 is TGTGCCAGCAGCGTACCGACAGGGGGGGGCACA. Translated, it gives CASSVPTGGGT. The full CDR3 protein reads CASSVPTGGGTEVFF.

Comment on this clone: Mouse gene names and germline throughout. Read data end 4 residues before the CDR3 end; the end is taken from the germline J gene. Distinct nucleotide sequences in the sample also encode this CDR3. The chain links TRBV19 to TRBJ1-1; the D gene is possibly TRBD1 (5 bases). The CDR3 runs to 13 residues. Trimming left V 3 bases short and J 0 bases short, with 6 bases between. Germline CDR1 and CDR2: FNHDT and SITEND (reference sequence). The CDR3 spells CASSRQSNTEVFF. The DNA read from the CDR3 is TGTGCCAGCAGTAGACAGTCAAACACA. The full variable domain, completed using reference TRBV19 and TRBJ1-1, is GGIITQTPKFLIGQEGQKLTLKCQQNFNHDTMYWYRQDSGKGLRLIYYSITENDLQKGDLSEGYDASREKKSSFSLTVTSAQKNEMAVFLCASSRQSNTEVFFGKGTRLTVV.

A few counts support this clone. Gene names and germline refer to mouse. The read halts 4 residues ahead of the CDR3 end, with the missing end drawn from the germline J gene. V usage is TRBV13-2 and J usage is TRBJ2-4; 9 bases line up with TRBD2. The CDR3 consists of 15 residues. Germline V lookup: CDR1 NNHNN, CDR2 SYGAGS (reference sequence). CDR3 sequence reads: CASGDVWGGRNTLYF. Partial CDR3 DNA: TGTGCCAGCGGTGATGTTTGGGGGGGCCGAAAC.

On this clone: The gene names given are mouse names. From the germline J gene comes the end of the CDR3, since the read stops 4 residues before it. The genes are TRBV5 and TRBJ1-2; TRBD1 is a possible D gene (5 bases). The germline CDR1 and CDR2 sequences are LGHNA and YNLKQL (reference sequence). The CDR3 covers 15 residues. The V and J ends lost 0 bases and 0 bases respectively, with 8 bases between them. The CDR3 bases that were read are TGTGCCAGCAGCCAAGACGCCAGGGCAAACTCC. As protein: CASSQDARANS. The entire CDR3 protein is CASSQDARANSDYTF.

This clone was found a few times. Mouse gene names and germline throughout. The observed sequence ends 4 residues before the CDR3 terminus, with the missing tail filled in from the germline J gene. The chain couples TRBV31 to TRBJ1-2; tentative D call: TRBD1 (5 bases). V lost 4 bases and J 0 bases, leaving 9 bases between the germline ends. The germline CDR1 and CDR2 sequences are GKSSPN and SITVG. The length of the CDR3 is 13 residues. The sequenced part of the CDR3 DNA is TGTGCCTGGACCCGACAGTCAAACTCC. This translates into CAWTRQSNS. The CDR3 as a whole reads CAWTRQSNSDYTF.

Regarding this clone: Gene names denote mouse genes. The missing CDR3 end, 3 residues past where the read stops, is filled in from the germline J gene. The rearrangement links TRBV31 to TRBJ1-6; D might be TRBD1 (6 bases). TRBJ1-6 is known as an ORF, though its function is uncertain. The germline V gene has CDR1 GKSSPN and CDR2 SITVG. Deletions cut 3 bases from V and 5 bases from J, with 8 bases between. This CDR3 is 13 amino acids long. The CDR3 protein is CAWSRDNNSPLYF. The covered CDR3 bases are TGTGCCTGGAGCCGGGACAATAATTCGCCC.

This clone was seen a few times. All gene names here are mouse names. The sequenced fragment ends 4 residues before the CDR3 boundary, so the rest is inferred from the germline J gene. This chain joins TRBV19 and TRBJ1-2; TRBD1 agrees at 7 bases. Germline CDR1 FNHDT, CDR2 SITEND (reference sequence). The CDR3 is 14 amino acids. Trimming took 5 bases from V and 0 from J; bases not matched to a gene: 4. The part of the CDR3 DNA that was read is TGTGCCAGCAGCGACAGGGTTGCAAACTCC. Residues: CASSDRVANS. In full, the CDR3 reads CASSDRVANSDYTF.

A few counts support this clone. Any gene name here is a mouse gene name. The read stops 4 residues short of the end of the CDR3; the missing end is completed from the germline J gene. The chain employs TRBV1 and TRBJ2-1; D possibly corresponds to TRBD1 (5 bases). Germline V gives CDR1 NSQYPW, CDR2 LRSPGD (reference sequence). The V gene lost 2 bases and the J gene lost 1 base, with 6 bases spanning the gap. The CDR3 runs to 14 residues. CDR3 sequence reads: CTCSAPGNYAEQFF. The CDR3 DNA, read in part, is TGCACCTGCAGTGCACCAGGGAACTATGCT.

This clone has just a few counts. Mouse gene names apply. The CDR3 end is not reached by the read, which stops 4 residues before it; the germline J gene fills it in. The gene calls are TRBV5 and TRBJ1-2; 9 bases match TRBD1. V shed 2 bases and J 3 bases; nucleotides not matched to a gene: 4. Germline V gene sequence: CDR1 LGHNA, CDR2 YNLKQL (reference sequence). The CDR3 contains 15 residues. CDR3: CASSQRQGVDSDYTF. The sequenced part of the CDR3 DNA is TGTGCCAGCAGCCAAAGACAGGGGGTGGACTCC.

A note on this clone: The gene names given are mouse names. The observed sequence ends 4 residues before the CDR3 terminus, with the missing tail filled in from the germline J gene. This CDR3 is also generated by other DNA sequences in the sample. V is TRBV31 and J is TRBJ2-2, with 9 bases matching TRBD2. The germline V gene encodes CDR1 GKSSPN and CDR2 SITVG. Trimming cost V 1 base and J 3 bases; bases outside gene matches: 0. The CDR3 covers 14 residues. This chain's CDR3 is CAWSRTGDTGQLYF. The part of the CDR3 DNA that was read is TGTGCCTGGAGTCGGACTGGGGACACCGGG. Using reference TRBV31 and TRBJ2-2 for the parts outside the CDR3, the full variable domain is AQTIHQWPVAEIKAVGSPLSLGCTIKGKSSPNLYWYWQATGGTLQQLFYSITVGQVESVVQLNLSASRPKDDQFILSTEKLLLSHSGFYLCAWSRTGDTGQLYFGEGSKLTVL.

This clone appeared a few times. Genes and germline are mouse. Partial CDR3 DNA: TGTGCCAGCAGTCCTGGGACACCAAACACCGGG. Protein: CASSPGTPNTG. The entire CDR3 protein is CASSPGTPNTGQLYF. The chain employs TRBV19 and TRBJ2-2; possibly TRBD1 for D (6 bases). The read ends 4 residues before the CDR3 terminus; that terminus is restored from the germline J gene. The germline V gene has CDR1 FNHDT and CDR2 SITEND (reference sequence). The length of the CDR3 is 15 residues. V lost 4 bases, J lost 0 bases, and 10 bases lay in between.

This clone was seen only a few times. Genes and germline are mouse. The read stops 4 residues short of the end of the CDR3; the missing end is completed from the germline J gene. The chain recombines TRBV13-1 with TRBJ2-7; D is undetermined. The CDR3 is made up of 14 amino acids. The V gene's germline CDR1 is NSHNY and CDR2 SYGAGN. V gave up 3 bases and J gave up 0 bases, with 10 bases separating them. The sequenced part of the CDR3 DNA is TGTGCCAGCAGTGGGTACATGAGCTCCTAT. Encoded protein: CASSGYMSSY. The whole CDR3 protein is CASSGYMSSYEQYF.

Points on this clone: The gene names given are mouse names. The CDR3 here is CASSQDGGLGQDTQYF. The sequenced CDR3 bases are TGTGCCAGCAGCCAAGATGGGGGACTGGGGCAAGAC. The chain is built from TRBV5 and TRBJ2-5; 10 bases are shared with TRBD2. The CDR3 is cut off 4 residues early in the read; its end comes from the germline J gene. Germline trimming cut 0 bases from V and 3 bases from J; bases unmatched to any gene: 3. The CDR3 is 16 amino acids. Germline CDR1 and CDR2: LGHNA and YNLKQL (reference sequence).